This T cell receptor beta chain was identified during a study of OX40 agonist ivuxolimab in advanced cancers. Across the whole study: While on treatment, patients had intravenous ivuxolimab at 0.01 to 10 mg/kg every 2 weeks.

Sequencing was performed with immunoSEQ multiplex PCR; in TCRdb, only in-frame clones are kept and a portion is missing. Among 55,000 to 80,000 clones listed, 75% to 90% were seen once. This CDR3 has 17 amino acids. Trimming removed 1 base at V and 5 bases at J, with 15 bases between. The V gene's germline CDR1 is SGHDN and CDR2 FVKESK. The specimen comprised CD4+ or CD8+ T cells sorted from blood, sampled in a trial of the OX40 agonist ivuxolimab. The chain has TRBV14 and TRBJ1-6; D perhaps matches TRBD1 (5 bases). The sequence was collected from an adult with an advanced solid tumor such as melanoma, head and neck, liver or kidney cancer. This CDR3 reads CASSQGDSRSNNSPLHF. The CDR3 DNA follows: TGTGCCAGCAGCCAAGGGGACTCGAGGAGTAATAATTCACCCCTCCACTTT.